These 23 T cell receptor beta chains were sequenced from one sample in a study of blood T cell repertoires in COVID-19. Produced via immunoSEQ multiplex PCR; TCRdb's table is partial and in-frame only. The table has about 300,000 clones, 88% seen once; the top ten hold roughly 9.1%. The sequenced material came from peripheral blood. These TCRs come from a man aged 18 to 30 with active or convalescent COVID-19.

The chain combines TRBV6-2 or TRBV6-3 with TRBJ1-1, with a possible D match to TRBD1 (6 bases). The CDR3 runs 15 residues. V dropped 6 bases and J dropped 2 bases, with 16 bases sitting between them. The germline CDR1 and CDR2 sequences are MNHEY and SVGEGT. CDR3 nucleotides: TGTGCCAGCAGCAGGCAGGGGATACGAAACACTGAAGCTTTCTTT. Amino acid sequence: CASSRQGIRNTEAFF.

This chain links TRBV5-4 with TRBJ2-7, with TRBD2 matching over 16 bases. The germline CDR1 and CDR2 sequences are SGHNT and YYREEE (reference sequence). The V gene end was trimmed by 4 bases and the J gene end by 5 bases; junction bases not matched to a gene: 6. This CDR3 has 16 amino acids. CDR3 region: CASSPGTSGGAHEQYF. The CDR3 DNA reads TGTGCCAGCAGCCCTGGGACTAGCGGGGGGGCCCACGAGCAGTACTTC.

The chain recombines TRBV11-2 with TRBJ1-5, with D unclear. The CDR3 extends over 13 amino acids. The germline V gene has CDR1 SGHAT and CDR2 FQNNGV. V lost 5 bases and J lost 4, with 9 bases in between. CDR3 bases: TGTGCCAGCAGCCGAGCCAAAAATCAGCCCCAGCATTTT. Amino acids: CASSRAKNQPQHF.

V is TRBV27 and J is TRBJ2-2; TRBD2 is a possible D gene (5 bases). Trimming cost V 9 bases and J 1 base, with 9 bases left between them. This CDR3 comprises 13 residues. In germline, CDR1 is MNHEY, CDR2 SMNVEV (reference sequence). CDR3 amino acids: CASLRGNTGELFF. As DNA, the CDR3 is TGTGCCAGTCTCCGGGGGAACACCGGGGAGCTGTTTTTT.

The chain links TRBV7-2 to TRBJ2-7; the D gene is possibly TRBD1 (5 bases). The ends were cut back, 0 bases at V and 4 bases at J, with 10 bases in the middle. Germline CDR1 and CDR2: SGHTA and FQGNSA. The CDR3 is made up of 14 amino acids. CDR3 coding DNA: TGTGCCAGCAGCTTAGCGCATCAGGGATACGAGCAGTACTTC. Translating gives CASSLAHQGYEQYF.

V is TRBV5-6 and J is TRBJ1-5; 7 bases line up with TRBD1. Germline CDR1 is SGHDT and CDR2 is YYEEEE. CDR3 size: 14 residues. V lost 4 bases to trimming and J lost 3 bases; unmatched junction nucleotides: 4. The chain's CDR3 is CASSTTGSNQPQHF. CDR3 nucleotide sequence: TGTGCCAGCAGCACGACAGGGTCCAATCAGCCCCAGCATTTT.

This clone was found a few times. The chain couples TRBV6-4 to TRBJ2-1; TRBD1 matches 11 bases. V shed 2 bases, J shed 6 bases, and the junction held 0 bases outside the gene matches. Germline loops: CDR1 MRHNA, CDR2 SNTAGT. The CDR3 extends over 14 amino acids. CDR3 in amino acids: CASSDGTGGNEQFF. The CDR3 DNA sequence: TGTGCCAGCAGTGACGGGACAGGGGGCAATGAGCAGTTCTTC.

The V call is TRBV6-5, the J call TRBJ2-5; D is perhaps TRBD2 (5 bases). The ends were cut back, 4 bases at V and 0 bases at J, with 6 bases in the middle. Germline CDR1 reads MNHEY; CDR2 reads SVGAGI. This CDR3 is 13 amino acids long. CDR3 nucleotides: TGTGCCAGCAGTTTGGACTACCAAGAGACCCAGTACTTC. This codes for CASSLDYQETQYF.

This chain connects TRBV18 to TRBJ2-1; 10 bases align to TRBD1. The CDR3 sequence is 15 residues long. Germline CDR1 is KGHSH and CDR2 is LQKENI. The junction had 3 bases not matched to a gene; V was cut back by 5 bases and J by 2 bases. Here the CDR3 reads CASSSGTGAYNEQFF. In DNA form, the CDR3 reads TGTGCCAGCTCATCCGGGACAGGGGCCTACAATGAGCAGTTCTTC. Using reference TRBV18 and TRBJ2-1 for the parts outside the CDR3, the full variable domain is NAGVMQNPRHLVRRRGQEARLRCSPMKGHSHVYWYRQLPEEGLKFMVYLQKENIIDESGMPKERFSAEFPKEGPSILRIQQVVRGDSAAYFCASSSGTGAYNEQFFGPGTRLTVL.

The chain has TRBV9 and TRBJ1-2, with TRBD1 identical over 10 bases. The CDR3 is 16 residues long. Losses at the gene ends were 3 bases for V and 2 bases for J; bases not matched to a gene: 7. From germline, CDR1 is SGDLS and CDR2 YYNGEE. CDR3 in amino acids: CASSERDRGINYGYTF. DNA for the CDR3: TGTGCCAGCAGCGAGAGGGACAGGGGAATAAACTATGGCTACACCTTC.

As DNA, the CDR3 is TGTGCCAGCTCACGCCAGGAAGGGGGCTATGGCTACACCTTC. Its translation: CASSRQEGGYGYTF. The chain uses TRBV18 and TRBJ1-2; weak D call: TRBD1 (6 bases). CDR3 size: 14 residues. Trimming took off 4 bases at V and 4 bases at J, with 13 bases between the two ends. CDR1 is KGHSH, CDR2 LQKENI, per germline.

The genes are TRBV5-4 and TRBJ1-5; D unresolved. Germline-derived CDR1 and CDR2 are SGHNT and YYREEE (reference sequence). V was clipped by 4 bases and J by 4 bases, with 9 bases between them. The CDR3 sequence is 13 residues long. The CDR3 region has the DNA TGTGCCAGCAGCATTGTCCCGAATCAGCCCCAGCATTTT. It translates to CASSIVPNQPQHF.

This clone has a handful of counts. This chain uses TRBV2 with TRBJ1-1; TRBD1 aligns across 10 bases. The CDR3 length is 18 residues. With 6 bases clipped from V and 6 bases from J, the junction kept 19 bases outside the gene matches. Germline CDR1 is SNHLY and CDR2 is FYNNEI. As DNA, the CDR3 is TGTGCCAGCAGAGCCTACCCCCGGGGGACAGGGGTAAGTGCTGAAGCTTTCTTT. It yields the protein CASRAYPRGTGVSAEAFF. Drawing the rest from reference TRBV2 and TRBJ1-1, the complete variable domain is EPEVTQTPSHQVTQMGQEVILRCVPISNHLYFYWYRQILGQKVEFLVSFYNNEISEKSEIFDDQFSVERPDGSNFTLKIRSTKLEDSAMYFCASRAYPRGTGVSAEAFFGQGTRLTVV.

This sequence joins TRBV4-1 and TRBJ1-2; the match to TRBD1 covers 10 bases. CDR1 and CDR2 (germline): MGHRA, YSYEKL. The CDR3 has 17 amino acids. The J segment lost 7 bases and the V segment lost 5 bases, leaving 16 bases of the junction unmatched. Here the CDR3 DNA reads TGCGCCAGCAGCTTTACCTCCGGGACAGGGGATTGGGGTGGCTACACCTTC. Translating gives CASSFTSGTGDWGGYTF.

The rearrangement uses TRBV10-2 and TRBJ1-5, with a weak D call TRBD1 (5 bases). The CDR3 is made up of 17 amino acids. Germline V CDR1 and CDR2: WSHSY, SAAADI. V lost 0 bases to trimming and J lost 2 bases, with 14 bases between them. CDR3 region: CASSESRVGGGNQPQHF. DNA of the CDR3: TGCGCCAGCAGTGAGTCGAGGGTCGGAGGGGGCAATCAGCCCCAGCATTTT.

The V call is TRBV10-3, the J call TRBJ2-5, with 7 positions matching TRBD2. The V segment lost 3 bases and the J segment 10 bases; nucleotides outside the gene matches: 14. Germline V gene data show CDR1 as ENHRY and CDR2 as SYGVKD. The CDR3 is 15 residues long. CDR3 region: CAISEGRGSWGDQYF. DNA for the CDR3: TGTGCCATCAGTGAAGGGCGGGGGTCATGGGGTGACCAGTACTTC.

The chain has TRBV3-1 (or the pseudogene TRBV3-2) and TRBJ1-5, with 8 bases aligning to TRBD1. CDR3 length: 17 residues. Unmatched junction bases numbered 9, after V lost 5 bases and J lost 0 bases. CDR1 and CDR2 (germline): LGHDT, YNNKEL (reference sequence). The CDR3 bases are TGTGCCAGCAGCGGGACAGGAGGGTCAGGTAGCAATCAGCCCCAGCATTTT. As protein: CASSGTGGSGSNQPQHF.

V is TRBV7-9 and J is TRBJ1-1; the D gene is possibly TRBD1 (6 bases). V lost 6 bases, J lost 1 base, and 15 bases lay in between. Germline V gene data show CDR1 as SEHNR and CDR2 as FQNEAQ (reference sequence). CDR3 length equals 15 residues. CDR3 amino acids: CASRPQGNANTEAFF. The CDR3 region has the DNA TGTGCCAGCAGGCCCCAGGGGAACGCGAACACTGAAGCTTTCTTT.

This clone appeared once. The rearrangement joins TRBV6-1 to TRBJ1-2; D is ambiguous. This CDR3 region has 14 residues. Trimming cost V 3 bases and J 4 bases, with 12 bases left between them. CDR1 and CDR2 (germline): MNHNS, SASEGT. Here the CDR3 reads CASSDQAGSYGYTF. CDR3 in DNA: TGTGCCAGCAGTGATCAAGCGGGCAGCTATGGCTACACCTTC.

The chain employs TRBV7-6 and TRBJ2-1; TRBD2 agrees at 7 bases. Germline CDR1 SGHVS, CDR2 FNYEAQ. CDR3 length: 16 amino acids. J gave up 0 bases and V 5 bases, and 7 bases lay outside the gene matches. CDR3 bases: TGTGCCAGCAGCCGGGCGGGGGACGTCTCCTACAATGAGCAGTTCTTC. It is translated as CASSRAGDVSYNEQFF.

The chain couples TRBV11-2 to TRBJ2-5; 11 nucleotides line up with TRBD1. Germline CDR1 and CDR2: SGHAT and FQNNGV. The CDR3 loop spans 15 amino acids. Trimming cost V 3 bases and J 2 bases; bases outside gene matches: 2. Here the CDR3 reads CASSFGTGGQETQYF. The CDR3 DNA reads TGTGCCAGCAGCTTCGGGACAGGGGGTCAAGAGACCCAGTACTTC. The variable domain in full, with the rest retrieved from reference TRBV11-2 and TRBJ2-5, is EAGVAQSPRYKIIEKRQSVAFWCNPISGHATLYWYQQILGQGPKLLIQFQNNGVVDDSQLPKDRFSAERLKGVDSTLKIQPAKLEDSAVYLCASSFGTGGQETQYFGPGTRLLVL.

The chain combines TRBV7-2 with TRBJ2-1; D is uncertain. The CDR3 spans 11 residues. The germline CDR1 and CDR2 sequences are SGHTA and FQGNSA. Trimming pared 5 bases from V and 8 bases from J, leaving 7 bases between. The CDR3 coding sequence is TGTGCCAGCAGCCCTACCTATGAGCAGTTCTTC. It codes for CASSPTYEQFF.

The rearrangement uses TRBV10-3 and TRBJ2-1, with a weak D call TRBD2 (7 bases). Trimming removed 10 bases from V and 7 bases from J, with 14 bases in between. CDR3 size: 12 residues. Germline CDR1 and CDR2: ENHRY and SYGVKD. The CDR3, as DNA: TGTGCCACCGCGGGGGCCGGGAATGAGCAGTTCTTC. Protein product: CATAGAGNEQFF.